The clone carrying this T cell receptor (beta chain) was observed a few times. V was clipped by 3 bases and J by 4 bases; unmatched bases: 12. The CDR3 is 17 amino acids. Looked up from germline, CDR1 is ENHRY and CDR2 is SYGVKD. These data belong to a study of blood T cell repertoires in COVID-19. Across the whole study: PBMCs, B-cell-depleted T cells, or T cells provided the cDNA or gDNA that made up the material.

Authors' processing steps: Estimates of nucleated cell counts were drawn from the amplification of reference gene primers. Here immunoSEQ multiplex PCR was the method, and the copy in TCRdb shows in-frame clones only, minus some. The V and J calls and clone size come from that table; D and trimming were worked out from the DNA. Found here are under 150,000 clones, 84% of them singletons; the top ten hold 8.1%. The sequencing input was peripheral blood. The TCR sequence derives from a woman in her forties with acute or convalescent COVID-19. This chain links TRBV10-3 with TRBJ2-1; 7 bases match TRBD1. CDR3 nucleotide sequence: TGTGCCATCAGTGATTTAAAGGGGGCTACAATGTACAATGAGCAGTTCTTC. It yields the protein CAISDLKGATMYNEQFF.